These T cell receptor beta chains were read from a single sample in a study of T-cell memory formation after mild COVID-19. Using its own MiXCR run on the 5' RACE reads, TCRdb lists one record per CDR3 protein. Here the sample spans 550,000 to 650,000 distinct CDR3 sequences, around 16% being singletons. The sequenced sample consisted of PBMCs or a T cell subset sorted from them (not recorded which). The receptor set was obtained from an adult woman who had mild COVID-19 (a few samples of this study predate the infection). Cell type and time point are not known. Both conserved end residues are part of each CDR3.

j_call	v_call	cdr3_aa
TRBJ2-4	TRBV7-2	CASSLPLTQNIQYF
TRBJ2-3	TRBV24-1	CATSAPIRGAYPPTDTQYF
TRBJ1-5	TRBV6-6	CASSPGARGNQPQHF
TRBJ2-3	TRBV18	CASSPLGTPSSTDTQYF
TRBJ2-2	TRBV12-3/TRBV12-4	CASTRTGVVGELFF
TRBJ2-7	TRBV29-1	CSVEWRGRGREQYF
TRBJ2-4	TRBV19	CASSTPGIRAKNIQYF
TRBJ1-6	TRBV6-5	CASGREVSPLHF
TRBJ2-1	TRBV5-1	CASSLGTASSYNEQFF
TRBJ2-7	TRBV7-2	CASSSLTSGTIHEQYF
TRBJ2-1	TRBV5-5	CASSLPQGVREQFF
TRBJ2-4	TRBV27	CASGPKDRAGAKNIQYF
TRBJ2-7	TRBV4-2	CASSQVSGSKYEQYF
TRBJ2-1	TRBV7-2	CASSASGRAYNEQFF
TRBJ1-1	TRBV5-1	CASSAGKNTEAFF
TRBJ2-2	TRBV21-1	CASSKARKGTDSNTGELFF
TRBJ2-5	TRBV7-2	CASSLLPQETQYF
TRBJ2-4	TRBV7-2	CASSLGVAKNIQYF
TRBJ1-4	TRBV9	CASSTGLPEKLFF
TRBJ2-7	TRBV6-5	CASSSSSGGYEQYF
TRBJ2-1	TRBV29-1	CSVEGVGVEQFF
TRBJ2-3	TRBV4-2	CASSFNPGRDTQYF
TRBJ2-7	TRBV29-1	CSVRERDTYEQYF
TRBJ1-3	TRBV5-1	CASSRPDRGSGNTIYF
TRBJ2-1	TRBV6-2/TRBV6-3	CASSYSGLAGGGHNEQFF
TRBJ2-7	TRBV6-2/TRBV6-3	CASSQQGTLSYEQYF
TRBJ2-7	TRBV5-5	CASSFHGTPLRKYF
TRBJ2-7	TRBV12-3/TRBV12-4	CASSLGDFYYEQYF
TRBJ1-6	TRBV12-3/TRBV12-4	CASSYRAKYNSPLHF
TRBJ1-1	TRBV9	CASSVGGDQNTEAFF
TRBJ2-5	TRBV7-2	CASSRASGAQYF
TRBJ1-1	TRBV6-6	CASSQGTGSSLGVFF